The rows below give T cell receptor beta chains drawn from one sample of a study of immune evolution from preneoplasia to lung adenocarcinoma. Libraries were prepared by immunoSEQ multiplex PCR; TCRdb keeps only in-frame clonotypes and omits some of them. The table records about 6,400 clones, around 80% of them present only once. Sequencing was performed on FFPE minimally invasive lung adenocarcinoma tissue. The receptor set was obtained from a person aged 50 to 70 with lung adenocarcinoma. Both conserved end residues are part of each CDR3. D genes are given only for firm matches. Clone size is shown for a subset of rows, as once, few, many or a class of expanded clone.

TRBD1	TRBV28	-	TRBJ2-1	TGTGCCAGCACCCAGCCGGGACAGGGGGCGAGAAACCCACTCTTC	CASTQPGQGARNPLF
-	TRBV5-1	-	TRBJ2-7	TGCGCCAGCAGCTTGGAGGCGGGATACTACGAGCAGTACTTC	CASSLEAGYYEQYF
-	TRBV11-3	-	TRBJ2-1	TGTGCCAGCAGCTTAGGGGCAGGGGTATACAATGAGCAGTTCTTC	CASSLGAGVYNEQFF
-	TRBV15	-	TRBJ2-3	TGTGCCACCAGCAGAGATCGTGTCACAGATACGCAGTATTTT	CATSRDRVTDTQYF
-	TRBV6-4	-	TRBJ1-5	TGTGCCAGCAGTGACCCCCCCAATCAGCCCCAGCATTTT	CASSDPPNQPQHF
-	TRBV5-1	-	TRBJ1-1	TGCGCCAGCCACACAGGGATGAACACTGAAGCTTTCTTT	CASHTGMNTEAFF
-	TRBV30	once	TRBJ2-7	TGTGCCTGGAGTGAAATATCAGGCGACAGGCTCTACGAGCAGTACTTC	CAWSEISGDRLYEQYF
TRBD2	TRBV6-1	-	TRBJ2-1	TGTGCCAGCACCCGACTAGCGGGGGGTACAAATGAGCAGTTCTTC	CASTRLAGGTNEQFF
-	TRBV5-6	few	TRBJ2-2	TGTGCCAGCAGCTTTAAGGGATTAACCGGGGAGCTGTTTTTT	CASSFKGLTGELFF
-	TRBV6-5	-	TRBJ2-5	TGTGCCAGCACCAAAGGGACTGATAAAGAGACCCAGTACTTC	CASTKGTDKETQYF
TRBD2	TRBV28	-	TRBJ2-7	TGTGCCAGCAAGATCCGGACTAGCAACTCCTACGAGCAGTACTTC	CASKIRTSNSYEQYF
-	TRBV4-1	-	TRBJ2-4	TGCGCCAGCAGCCCCAGCTTGGTTGGGCCCGGCAAAAACATTCAGTACTTC	CASSPSLVGPGKNIQYF
-	TRBV6-6	-	TRBJ2-3	TGTGCCAGCACCCGGGGTGATACGCAGTATTTT	CASTRGDTQYF
-	TRBV7-9	-	TRBJ2-2	TGTGCCAGCAGCCCAGGACAGGAGGGCGGGGAGCTGTTTTTT	CASSPGQEGGELFF
TRBD2	TRBV28	-	TRBJ2-2	TGTGCCAGCAGTATCGGGACTAGCGGGACCCTCACCGGGGAGCTGTTTTTT	CASSIGTSGTLTGELFF
-	TRBV30	-	TRBJ1-1	TGTGCCTGGAGTGTCGGCAGGGGCAAGTATTCGAACACTGAAGCTTTCTTT	CAWSVGRGKYSNTEAFF
-	TRBV29-1	-	TRBJ2-5	TGCAGCGCCGGGCGGAAGGAAGAGACCCAGTACTTC	CSAGRKEETQYF
-	TRBV6-5	-	TRBJ2-2	TGTGCCAGCAGTTACAATCTCTACACCGGGGAGCTGTTTTTT	CASSYNLYTGELFF
TRBD1	TRBV10-2	-	TRBJ2-1	TGCGCCAGCGGGCGAGGGGGCGCCTACAATGAGCAGTTCTTC	CASGRGGAYNEQFF
-	TRBV9	few	TRBJ2-1	TGTGCCAGCAGCGTAGAGGCAAACCAATACAATGAGCAGTTCTTC	CASSVEANQYNEQFF
-	TRBV6-1	-	TRBJ1-1	TGTGCCAGCACCTACGGGGGCACTGAAGCTTTCTTT	CASTYGGTEAFF
-	TRBV5-1	-	TRBJ1-6	TGCGCCAGCAGCCCCGAACAGGCAAATTCACCCCTCCACTTT	CASSPEQANSPLHF
-	TRBV7-8	-	TRBJ2-1	TGTGCCAGCAGGCCCCACAGACGGACAGCTAACAATGAGCAGTTCTTC	CASRPHRRTANNEQFF
-	TRBV6-6	-	TRBJ2-7	TGTGCCAGCGGGCCTGATCCCTACGAGCAGTACTTC	CASGPDPYEQYF
-	TRBV6-5	once	TRBJ1-6	TGTGCCAGCAGTTACGACATGTATAATTCACCCCTCCACTTT	CASSYDMYNSPLHF
TRBD1	TRBV18	-	TRBJ2-7	TGTGCCAGCTCAGACGACAGGGCCCTACCCTCCTACGAGCAGTACTTC	CASSDDRALPSYEQYF
-	TRBV7-3	-	TRBJ2-3	TGTGCCAGCAGCTCCGATTATGGGACTCCAATAGATACGCAGTATTTT	CASSSDYGTPIDTQYF
-	TRBV7-2	-	TRBJ1-5	TGTGCCAGCAGCTTAAGGGGGTTTCAGCCCCAGCATTTT	CASSLRGFQPQHF
TRBD2	TRBV19	-	TRBJ2-2	TGTGCCAGTGAGCGGGGGGGCCTCACCGGGGAGCTGTTTTTT	CASERGGLTGELFF
TRBD1	TRBV29-1	-	TRBJ2-2	TGCAGCGTTGAAGAAGGGGGCTCGAACACCGGAGAGCTGTTTTTT	CSVEEGGSNTGELFF
TRBD1	TRBV5-1	-	TRBJ1-1	TGCGCCAGCAGCCAAGCGAAGACAGGGGGGGGGAAGACTGAAGCTTTCTTT	CASSQAKTGGGKTEAFF
-	TRBV6-6	-	TRBJ1-2	TGTGCCAGCAGATCCTCCGGAGAGGGCTACACCTTC	CASRSSGEGYTF
-	TRBV29-1	-	TRBJ1-1	TGCAGCGTTGGAGACTCGGAGAACACTGAAGCTTTCTTT	CSVGDSENTEAFF
-	TRBV4-3	-	TRBJ1-2	TGCGCCAGCAGCCAAGAAAGGGGTTATGGCTACACCTTC	CASSQERGYGYTF
TRBD2	TRBV11-1	few	TRBJ2-1	TGTGCCAGCAGCTACCGCGGGAGAGTGAGTGAGCAGTTCTTC	CASSYRGRVSEQFF
TRBD2	TRBV19	-	TRBJ2-3	TGTGCCAGTAGTATAGATGGGACTAGCGGGGGCCTCACAGATACGCAGTATTTT	CASSIDGTSGGLTDTQYF
-	TRBV7-3	-	TRBJ2-2	TGTGCCAGCAGCTTATTAAGTGGCCCCGGGGAGCTGTTTTTT	CASSLLSGPGELFF
-	TRBV14	-	TRBJ2-7	TGTGCCAGCAGCCAAGAACAAGGTCCCTACGAGCAGTACTTC	CASSQEQGPYEQYF
TRBD2	TRBV6-6	-	TRBJ2-7	TGTGCCAGCAGTTCGCCGGGACTAGCTATCTACGAGCAGTACTTC	CASSSPGLAIYEQYF
TRBD2	TRBV6-5	-	TRBJ2-7	TGTGCCAGCAGTTATGGGGGACTAGCGGGGGACGAGCAGTACTTC	CASSYGGLAGDEQYF
-	TRBV5-4	-	TRBJ2-2	TGTGCCAGCAGCTTGACTGGAGGGGGCCGGAACACCGGGGAGCTGTTTTTT	CASSLTGGGRNTGELFF
-	TRBV7-9	-	TRBJ1-5	TGTGCCAGCAGCCTCTCGGGGACACTGAATCAGCCCCAGCATTTT	CASSLSGTLNQPQHF